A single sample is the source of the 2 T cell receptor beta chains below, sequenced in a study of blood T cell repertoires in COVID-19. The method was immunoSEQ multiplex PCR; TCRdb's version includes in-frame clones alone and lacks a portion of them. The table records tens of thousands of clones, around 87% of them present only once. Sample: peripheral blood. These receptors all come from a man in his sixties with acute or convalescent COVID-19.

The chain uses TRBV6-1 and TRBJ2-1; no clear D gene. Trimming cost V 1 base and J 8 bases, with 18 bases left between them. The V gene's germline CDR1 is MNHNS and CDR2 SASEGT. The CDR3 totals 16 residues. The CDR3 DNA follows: TGTGCCAGCAGTGAAGGTCGCCCCATGAACGGGTATGAGCAGTTCTTC. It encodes CASSEGRPMNGYEQFF.

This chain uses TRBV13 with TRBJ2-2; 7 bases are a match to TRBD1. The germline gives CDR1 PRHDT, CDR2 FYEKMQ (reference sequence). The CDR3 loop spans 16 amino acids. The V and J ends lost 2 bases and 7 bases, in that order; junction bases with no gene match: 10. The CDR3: CASSLHGQVYGGELFF. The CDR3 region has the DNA TGTGCCAGCAGCTTACACGGACAGGTTTATGGCGGGGAGCTGTTTTTT.